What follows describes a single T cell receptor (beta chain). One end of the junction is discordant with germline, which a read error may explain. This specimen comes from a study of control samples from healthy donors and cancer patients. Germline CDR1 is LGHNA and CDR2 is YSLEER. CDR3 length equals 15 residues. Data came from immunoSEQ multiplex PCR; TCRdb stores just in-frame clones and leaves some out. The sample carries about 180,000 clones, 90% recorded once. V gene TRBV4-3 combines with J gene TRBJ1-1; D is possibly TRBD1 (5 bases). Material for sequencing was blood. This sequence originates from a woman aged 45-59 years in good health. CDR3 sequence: CASSLNTGRNAEAFF. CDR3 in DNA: TGCGCCAGCAGCCTTAACACGGGACGGAACGCTGAAGCTTTCTTT.